The rows below give T cell receptor beta chains drawn from one sample of a study of blood T cell repertoires in COVID-19. Assay: immunoSEQ multiplex PCR; the TCRdb copy retains only in-frame clones and omits some. The table shows about 170,000 clones, with 65% to 85% occurring only once. Sample: peripheral blood. These receptor sequences come from a woman of 80 years or more with active or convalescent COVID-19. Both conserved end residues are trimmed from each CDR3.

j_call v_call cdr3_aa
TRBJ2-2 TRBV27 ASSFRPGLKTGELF
TRBJ2-6 TRBV6-2/TRBV6-3 ASSYSGAGVSSGANVLT
TRBJ1-1 TRBV6-2/TRBV6-3 ASSRGTGSGNTEAF
TRBJ1-1 TRBV12-5 ASGLGGSTEAF
TRBJ2-1 TRBV5-4 ASSRQGAPNEQF
TRBJ1-2 TRBV5-1 ASSQATGVYGYT
TRBJ1-1 TRBV19 ATDRGGMNTEAF
TRBJ1-1 TRBV5-8 ASSSDGRRNTEAF
TRBJ2-3 TRBV3-1/TRBV3-2 ASSLRARLRGTQY
TRBJ1-1 TRBV9 ASSPVTQGTEAF
TRBJ1-4 TRBV25-1 ASSDQRLPGQPNEKLF
TRBJ1-2 TRBV12-3/TRBV12-4 ASSFREGSYT
TRBJ1-6 TRBV4-1 ASSPQGAPDNSPLH
TRBJ2-3 TRBV27 ASRRGNPSTDTQY
TRBJ1-1 TRBV7-9 ASSLDQGLEAF
TRBJ2-1 TRBV5-1 ASSFEGDNEQF
TRBJ1-3 TRBV7-2 ASSLQVFSGNTIY
TRBJ2-1 TRBV7-2 ASTVAGGYNEQF
TRBJ2-3 TRBV19 ASSIESSGGAADTQY
TRBJ2-3 TRBV2 ASSLRAAGDTQY
TRBJ2-1 TRBV6-2/TRBV6-3 ASSSLRGSAYNEQF
TRBJ1-2 TRBV6-5 ASSYSRGFGYT
TRBJ2-7 TRBV5-8 ASSHDRGEQY
TRBJ2-5 TRBV7-2 ASSLGRDYLQETQY
TRBJ1-3 TRBV12-2 ASRPTDKGGNTIY
TRBJ1-5 TRBV29-1 SVLSGTGYNQPQH
TRBJ1-2 TRBV19 ASTPDRGRDGYT
TRBJ1-5 TRBV6-5 ASSSPNSNQPQH
TRBJ2-5 TRBV7-2 ASSSGAGGPEETQY
TRBJ2-7 TRBV11-2 ASSPAAIYEQY
TRBJ2-1 TRBV20-1 SARGANEQF
TRBJ2-1 TRBV9 ASSARDSPYNEQF